This T cell receptor (beta chain) emerged from a study of shared clonotypes between healthy human individuals. The CDR3 totals 15 residues. Trimming shortened V by 3 bases and J by 0 bases, and 10 bases separated the two germline ends. CDR1 is SGHRS, CDR2 YFSETQ, per germline. Several immunoSEQ plates held equal portions of the genomic DNA taken from each subset. It was 200 ng DNA, around 32,000 T cell genomes, that sorted-subset replicate PCRs used. Only in-frame clones appear in the TCRdb table, and some are missing; sequencing was by immunoSEQ multiplex PCR. Here the sample spans about 1.4 million clones, roughly 97% being singletons. Study-wide results and limits: In contrast to clonotypes shared by all four donors, non-shared clonotypes had lower generation probabilities.

Comments on this clone: Its antigen is unidentified. Other nucleotide sequences from this sample produce the same CDR3.

This TCR derives from a young man in good health. The source material was naive CD4+ T cells sorted from blood. As to subset: CD45RA+ positively selected. The rearrangement links TRBV5-1 to TRBJ2-1; a weak D match, TRBD2 (5 bases). The CDR3 coding sequence is TGCGCCAGCAGCTCGGGAACCAGCTCCTACAATGAGCAGTTCTTC. It codes for CASSSGTSSYNEQFF.